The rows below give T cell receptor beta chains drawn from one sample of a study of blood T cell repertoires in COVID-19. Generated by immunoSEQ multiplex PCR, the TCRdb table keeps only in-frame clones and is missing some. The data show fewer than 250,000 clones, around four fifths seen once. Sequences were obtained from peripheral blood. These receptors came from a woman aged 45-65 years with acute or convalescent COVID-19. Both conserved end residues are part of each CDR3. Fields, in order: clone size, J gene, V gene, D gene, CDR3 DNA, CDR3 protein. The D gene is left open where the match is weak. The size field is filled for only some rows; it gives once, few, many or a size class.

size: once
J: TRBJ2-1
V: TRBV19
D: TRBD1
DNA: TGTGCCAGTAGTATAGGAGACAGGGGGTACAATGAGCAGTTCTTC
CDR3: CASSIGDRGYNEQFF

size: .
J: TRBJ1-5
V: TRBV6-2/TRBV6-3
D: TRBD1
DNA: TGTGCCAGCAGTAAGGGACAGTATCAGCCCCAGCATTTT
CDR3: CASSKGQYQPQHF

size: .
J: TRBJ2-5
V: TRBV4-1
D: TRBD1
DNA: TGCGCCAGCAGGGCGACAGGGGGACAAGAGACCCAGTACTTC
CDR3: CASRATGGQETQYF

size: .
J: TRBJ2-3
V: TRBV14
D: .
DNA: TGTGCCAGCAGCCAAGATTTTCAGGGGGGAGATACGCAGTATTTT
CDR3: CASSQDFQGGDTQYF

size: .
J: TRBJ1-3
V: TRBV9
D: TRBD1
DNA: TGTGCCAGCAGCGTAGCTGGAGGGACAGGGTTCGGAAACACCATATATTTT
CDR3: CASSVAGGTGFGNTIYF

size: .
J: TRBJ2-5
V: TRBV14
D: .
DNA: TGTGCCAGCAGCCTCATCCAAGAGACCCAGTACTTC
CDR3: CASSLIQETQYF

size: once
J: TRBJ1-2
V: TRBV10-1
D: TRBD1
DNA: TGCGCCAGCAGTGACAGGGACAGGGGGCCAGATGGCTACACCTTC
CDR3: CASSDRDRGPDGYTF

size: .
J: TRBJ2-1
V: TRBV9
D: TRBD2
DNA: TGTGCCAGCAGCGCGACCTCTTCAGGGACTAGCGGGAGTTATGAGCAGTTCTTC
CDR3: CASSATSSGTSGSYEQFF

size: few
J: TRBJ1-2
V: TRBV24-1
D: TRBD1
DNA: TGTGCCACCAGTGATCAGGACAGGGGAAGGGATGGCTACACCTTC
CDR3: CATSDQDRGRDGYTF

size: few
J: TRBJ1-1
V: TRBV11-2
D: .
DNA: TGTGCCAGCAGCTCTACGGACAGCCGACATGAAGCTTTCTTT
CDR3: CASSSTDSRHEAFF

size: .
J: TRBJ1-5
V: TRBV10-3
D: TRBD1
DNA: TGTGCCATCAGTCCGACAGGGGTAAGCAATCAGCCCCAGCATTTT
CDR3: CAISPTGVSNQPQHF

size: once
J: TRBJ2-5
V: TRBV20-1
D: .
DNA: TGCAGTGCTACAGGGTTTCAGACCCAGTACTTC
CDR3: CSATGFQTQYF

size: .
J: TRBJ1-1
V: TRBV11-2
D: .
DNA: TGTGCCAGCAGCTTAGATAGACGTTTGACAGTCGAAGCTTTCTTT
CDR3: CASSLDRRLTVEAFF

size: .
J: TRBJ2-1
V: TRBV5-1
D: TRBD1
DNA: TGCGCCAGCAGCTTGGCCCTTGGGACAGATTACAATGAGCAGTTCTTC
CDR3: CASSLALGTDYNEQFF

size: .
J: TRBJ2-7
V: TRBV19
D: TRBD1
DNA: TGTGCCAGTAGATCCGGGACAGAAACCTACGAGCAGTACTTC
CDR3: CASRSGTETYEQYF

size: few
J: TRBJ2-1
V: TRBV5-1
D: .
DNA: TGCGCCAGCAGCCCACTAGCTGCCTACAATGAGCAGTTCTTC
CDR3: CASSPLAAYNEQFF

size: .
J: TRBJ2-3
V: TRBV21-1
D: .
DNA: TGTGCCAGCAGCAAAGCAAGGGTTGGCGGGACTACCACAGATACGCAGTATTTT
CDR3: CASSKARVGGTTTDTQYF

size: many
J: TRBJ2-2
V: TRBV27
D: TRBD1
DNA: TGTGCCAGCAGGCCACTGGACAGGGCCCTCACCGGGGAGCTGTTTTTT
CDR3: CASRPLDRALTGELFF

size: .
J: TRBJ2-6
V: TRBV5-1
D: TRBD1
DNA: TGCGCCAGCAGCCCTGCAGGGGGCGCCTCCTCTGGGGCCAACGTCCTGACTTTC
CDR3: CASSPAGGASSGANVLTF

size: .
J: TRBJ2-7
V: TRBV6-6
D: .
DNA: TGTGCCAGTGGGGGGATCAGATACGAGCAGTACTTC
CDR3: CASGGIRYEQYF

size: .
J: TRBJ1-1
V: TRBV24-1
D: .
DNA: TGTGCCACCCAGCGAGGTCAGAACACTGAAGCTTTCTTT
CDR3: CATQRGQNTEAFF

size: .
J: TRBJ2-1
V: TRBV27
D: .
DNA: TGTGCCAGCAGTTTGAGCCGAAACAATGAGCAGTTCTTC
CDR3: CASSLSRNNEQFF

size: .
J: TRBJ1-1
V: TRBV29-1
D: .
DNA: TGCAGCGCCTCAAGGGGGAACACTGAAGCTTTCTTT
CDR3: CSASRGNTEAFF

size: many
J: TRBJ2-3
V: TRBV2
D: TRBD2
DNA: TGTGCCAGCAGCTCCAGCGGGAGACCCGGCACAGATACGCAGTATTTT
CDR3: CASSSSGRPGTDTQYF

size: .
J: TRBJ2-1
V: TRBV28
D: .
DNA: TGTGCCAGCAGTCAGTGGGACAAGGGTTCGGACAATGAGCAGTTCTTC
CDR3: CASSQWDKGSDNEQFF

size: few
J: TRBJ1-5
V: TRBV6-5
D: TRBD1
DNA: TGTGCCAGCAACTGGGACAGGGGAGGACAGCCCCAGCATTTT
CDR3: CASNWDRGGQPQHF

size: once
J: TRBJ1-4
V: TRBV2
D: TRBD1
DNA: TGTGCCAGCCTACAGGGGGCGGCGAATGAAAAACTGTTTTTT
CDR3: CASLQGAANEKLFF

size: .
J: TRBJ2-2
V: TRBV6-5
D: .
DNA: TGTGCCAGCAGTTACTCCGGTCCTATTAACACCGGGGAGCTGTTTTTT
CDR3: CASSYSGPINTGELFF

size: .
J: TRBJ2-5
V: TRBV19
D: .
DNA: TGTGCCAGTAGCTCGGGGGGCAGGGGAGAGACCCAGTACTTC
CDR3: CASSSGGRGETQYF

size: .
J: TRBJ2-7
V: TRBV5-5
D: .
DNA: TGTGCCAGCAGCTTGGGTACTCCAAGCTCCTACGAGCAGTACTTC
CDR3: CASSLGTPSSYEQYF

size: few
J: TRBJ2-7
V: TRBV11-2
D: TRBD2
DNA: TGTGCCAGCAGCTTAGTTTCGGCTAGCGGGAGATACGAGCAGTACTTC
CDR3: CASSLVSASGRYEQYF

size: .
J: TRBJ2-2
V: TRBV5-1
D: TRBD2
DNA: TGCGCCAGCAGCTTGATACCCGGGAGGGGGGTCACCGGGGAGCTGTTTTTT
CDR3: CASSLIPGRGVTGELFF

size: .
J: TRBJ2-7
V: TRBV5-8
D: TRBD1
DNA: TGTGCCAGCAGCTTGGCTGCACAGGGGATGGCAGACGAGCAGTACTTC
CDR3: CASSLAAQGMADEQYF

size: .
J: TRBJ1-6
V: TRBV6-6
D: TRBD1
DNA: TGTGCCAGCAGTCCGACGGCAGGGGGCTCGTCCTATAATTCACCCCTCCACTTT
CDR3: CASSPTAGGSSYNSPLHF

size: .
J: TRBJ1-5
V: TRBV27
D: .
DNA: TGTGCCAGCAGTTTCGGGTGGGGGAGGGAGCCCCAGCATTTT
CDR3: CASSFGWGREPQHF